This entry concerns a single T cell receptor (beta chain). The CDR3 spans 19 residues. Germline CDR1 is SGHKS and CDR2 is YYEKEE (reference sequence). Trimming left V 4 bases short and J 4 bases short, with 26 bases between. Original processing notes: Estimates of nucleated cell counts were drawn from the amplification of reference gene primers. Measured with immunoSEQ multiplex PCR; TCRdb has only the in-frame clones, and not every one. For V, J and clone size, that table is used; D and trimming come from the DNA. This table holds about 55,000 clones, approximately 85% found once. This specimen comes from a study of blood T cell repertoires in COVID-19. Background on the study: Acute-phase and convalescent COVID-19 samples originated in the United States, Italy and Spain. PBMCs, B-cell-depleted T cells, or T cells were the source of the cDNA or gDNA that made up the material.

The sample consisted of peripheral blood. The rearrangement uses TRBV5-5 and TRBJ1-4; D remains ambiguous. This TCR came from a human donor in a cohort sampled during active COVID-19. The CDR3 protein is CASSPPLPFGRGNNEKLFF. The CDR3 DNA follows: TGTGCCAGCAGCCCCCCCCTGCCGTTCGGAAGAGGAAATAATGAAAAACTGTTTTTT.